Below, 15 T cell receptor beta chains from the same sample are listed, as sequenced in a study of control samples from healthy donors and cancer patients. The repertoire was sequenced with immunoSEQ multiplex PCR; TCRdb's copy has only in-frame clones and lacks some. This sample has around 110,000 clones, with about 93% found just once. Sequencing input: blood. These receptors all stem from a young man in good health.

This chain joins TRBV27 and TRBJ2-1, with a weak D call TRBD2 (6 bases). The V end lost 5 bases, the J end lost 10 bases, and 18 bases lay between the germline ends. Germline CDR1 is MNHEY and CDR2 is SMNVEV (reference sequence). CDR3 length: 14 residues. The CDR3 region is CASSPSGGAREQFF. CDR3 DNA sequence: TGTGCCAGCAGTCCATCCGGGGGTGCACGGGAGCAGTTCTTC.

This clone was seen once. The chain is built from TRBV2 and TRBJ2-3, with TRBD1 as a possible D gene (6 bases). The germline V gene has CDR1 SNHLY and CDR2 FYNNEI. This CDR3 is built from 13 residues. V was pared by 6 bases and J by 3 bases, with 10 bases between. The CDR3 nucleotides read TGTGCCAGCAGGGGGCAGGGGACAGATACGCAGTATTTT. It codes for CASRGQGTDTQYF.

This chain connects TRBV5-4 to TRBJ1-4, with 10 bases matching TRBD1. This CDR3 is built from 18 residues. Germline V gene data show CDR1 as SGHNT and CDR2 as YYREEE (reference sequence). V trimming: 6 bases; J trimming: 8 bases; junction bases outside the gene matches: 19. CDR3 sequence (DNA): TGTGCCAGCACCCCGGGTTTGGGACAGGGGACCGGAGGCGAAAAACTGTTTTTT. Translated, it gives CASTPGLGQGTGGEKLFF.

The rearrangement links TRBV11-1 to TRBJ1-4; no firm D call. Germline V gene data show CDR1 as SGHAT and CDR2 as FQDESV (reference sequence). The CDR3 runs to 15 residues. V dropped 5 bases and J dropped 4 bases, with 14 bases sitting between them. The CDR3 is CASSPSARVNEKLFF. The CDR3 DNA reads as TGTGCCAGCAGCCCCTCGGCGAGGGTTAATGAAAAACTGTTTTTT.

This rearrangement joins TRBV10-1 to TRBJ2-2; 10 positions agree with TRBD2. Trimming removed 5 bases from V and 8 bases from J; junction bases left unmatched: 14. There are 17 residues in the CDR3. Germline loops: CDR1 WNHNN, CDR2 SYGVQD (reference sequence). CDR3 sequence: CASSLDSGGPGEGELFF. The CDR3 DNA reads as TGCGCCAGCAGTTTGGATAGCGGGGGGCCGGGTGAGGGGGAGCTGTTTTTT.

The V call is TRBV5-1, the J call TRBJ1-2; D is possibly TRBD1 (6 bases). This CDR3 spans 14 amino acids. V lost 2 bases and J lost 2, with 10 bases in between. Germline V CDR1 and CDR2: SGHRS, YFSETQ. Here the CDR3 reads CASSLSGVNYGYTF. The DNA for the CDR3 is TGCGCCAGCAGCTTATCAGGGGTCAACTATGGCTACACCTTC.

The V gene is TRBV28, the J gene TRBJ1-3; possible D gene TRBD1, 5 bases. Germline V gene lookup returns CDR1 MDHEN and CDR2 SYDVKM. V lost 2 bases to trimming and J lost 0 bases, with 8 bases between them. The CDR3 runs 15 residues. This CDR3 is CASSLTGTSGNTIYF. The CDR3 DNA is TGTGCCAGCAGTTTAACGGGGACCTCTGGAAACACCATATATTTT.

The chain uses TRBV28 and TRBJ2-7; 7 nucleotides agree with TRBD1. The CDR3 totals 13 residues. With V trimmed by 5 bases and J by 4 bases, 5 bases remained unmatched. Germline V gives CDR1 MDHEN, CDR2 SYDVKM. The CDR3 nucleotides read TGTGCCAGCAGTAACCAGGGGGTGTACGAGCAGTACTTC. Translating it yields CASSNQGVYEQYF.

V is TRBV18 and J is TRBJ1-2; a possible D gene is TRBD1 (6 bases). CDR1 KGHSH and CDR2 LQKENI come from the germline V gene. This CDR3 region has 14 residues. The V gene lost 5 bases and the J gene lost 8 bases, with 18 bases spanning the gap. CDR3 in amino acids: CASSGTGGSRGYTF. The CDR3 nucleotides are TGTGCCAGCTCAGGAACCGGGGGCAGTAGAGGCTACACCTTC.

The V gene is TRBV12-3 or TRBV12-4, the J gene TRBJ1-1; D is ambiguous. The V gene lost 3 bases and the J gene lost 1 base, with 6 bases spanning the gap. The length of the CDR3 is 13 residues. CDR3: CASSLWQNTEAFF. The CDR3 nucleotides read TGTGCCAGCAGTTTGTGGCAGAACACTGAAGCTTTCTTT.

With regard to this clone: Distinct nucleotide sequences in the sample also encode this CDR3. This sequence joins TRBV11-1 and TRBJ1-2; D is unresolved. The V gene lost 5 bases and the J gene lost 0 bases, with 10 bases spanning the gap. Looked up from germline, CDR1 is SGHAT and CDR2 is FQDESV (reference sequence). The CDR3 totals 14 residues. This CDR3 is CASSLRGSNYGYTF. The CDR3 region has the DNA TGTGCCAGCAGCCTGCGAGGGTCTAACTATGGCTACACCTTC.

This clone was recorded a few times. The chain links TRBV6-2 or TRBV6-3 to TRBJ2-5; D gene uncertain. The CDR3 consists of 17 residues. The V and J ends lost 0 bases and 5 bases respectively, with 19 bases between them. The germline V gene has CDR1 MNHEY and CDR2 SVGEGT. The CDR3 region is CASSYSADKIMGETQYF. The CDR3 DNA is TGTGCCAGCAGTTACTCAGCCGACAAGATAATGGGTGAGACCCAGTACTTC.

The chain is built from TRBV11-3 and TRBJ2-3; D is unresolved. CDR3 length equals 14 residues. V lost 6 bases and J 6 bases, leaving 16 bases between the germline ends. CDR1 SGHNT and CDR2 YENEEA come from the germline V gene. The CDR3 sequence: CASSFPNEPDTQYF. The CDR3 DNA reads TGTGCCAGCAGTTTCCCGAACGAGCCGGATACGCAGTATTTT.

This chain uses TRBV5-1 with TRBJ1-2; D call uncertain. V dropped 2 bases and J dropped 2 bases, with 13 bases sitting between them. Germline assignment: CDR1 SGHRS and CDR2 YFSETQ. The CDR3 contains 15 residues. The CDR3 reads CASSLTTDANYGYTF. The CDR3 region has the DNA TGCGCCAGCAGCTTAACCACCGACGCAAACTATGGCTACACCTTC.

The chain carries TRBV6-1 and TRBJ2-4; D uncertain. The CDR3 extends over 15 amino acids. CDR1 is MNHNS and CDR2 is SASEGT in the germline V gene. V lost 0 bases, J lost 0 bases, and 6 bases lay in between. This CDR3 reads CASSEAQLAKNIQYF. CDR3 nucleotides: TGTGCCAGCAGTGAAGCGCAATTAGCCAAAAACATTCAGTACTTC.